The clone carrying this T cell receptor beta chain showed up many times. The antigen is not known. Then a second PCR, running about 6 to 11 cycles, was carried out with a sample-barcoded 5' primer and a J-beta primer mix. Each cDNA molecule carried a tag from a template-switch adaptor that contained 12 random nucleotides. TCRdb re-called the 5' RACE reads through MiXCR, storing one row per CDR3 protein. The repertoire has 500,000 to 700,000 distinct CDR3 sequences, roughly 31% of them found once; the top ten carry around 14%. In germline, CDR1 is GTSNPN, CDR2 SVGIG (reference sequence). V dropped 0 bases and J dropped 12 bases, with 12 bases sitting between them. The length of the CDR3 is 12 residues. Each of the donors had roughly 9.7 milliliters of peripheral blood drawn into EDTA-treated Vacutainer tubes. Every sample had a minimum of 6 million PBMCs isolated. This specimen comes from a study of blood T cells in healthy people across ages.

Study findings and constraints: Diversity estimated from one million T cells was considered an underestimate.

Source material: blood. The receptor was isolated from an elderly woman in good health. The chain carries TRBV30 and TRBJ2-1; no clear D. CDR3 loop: CAWSVPPKGQFF. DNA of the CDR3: TGTGCCTGGAGTGTACCCCCGAAGGGGCAGTTCTTC.